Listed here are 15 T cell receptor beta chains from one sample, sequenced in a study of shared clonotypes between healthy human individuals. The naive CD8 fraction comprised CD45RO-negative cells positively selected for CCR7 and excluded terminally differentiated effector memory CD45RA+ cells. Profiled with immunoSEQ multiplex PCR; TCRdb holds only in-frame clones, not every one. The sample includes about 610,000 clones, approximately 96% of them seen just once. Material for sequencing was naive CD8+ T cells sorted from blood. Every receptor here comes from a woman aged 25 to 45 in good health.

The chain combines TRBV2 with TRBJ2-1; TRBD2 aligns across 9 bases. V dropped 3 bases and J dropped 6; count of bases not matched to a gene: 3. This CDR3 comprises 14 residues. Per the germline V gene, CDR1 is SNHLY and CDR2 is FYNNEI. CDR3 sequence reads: CASSDSGGINEQFF. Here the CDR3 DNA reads TGTGCCAGCAGTGACAGCGGGGGGATCAATGAGCAGTTCTTC.

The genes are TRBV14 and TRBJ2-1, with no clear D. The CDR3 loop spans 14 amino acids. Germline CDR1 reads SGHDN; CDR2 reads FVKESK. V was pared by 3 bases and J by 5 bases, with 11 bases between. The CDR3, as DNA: TGTGCCAGCAGCCACCCAGACGGAAACAATGAGCAGTTCTTC. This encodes CASSHPDGNNEQFF.

In nucleotides, the CDR3 is TGTGCCAGCAGGCCAATGGGGGGAGGGACTGAAGCTTTCTTT. Protein: CASRPMGGGTEAFF. This chain joins TRBV13 and TRBJ1-1, with a weak D call TRBD1 (5 bases). V lost 6 bases, J lost 5 bases, and 16 bases lay in between. CDR1 is PRHDT, CDR2 FYEKMQ, per germline (reference sequence). This CDR3 is 14 amino acids long.

CDR3 DNA: TGTGCCAGCAGTTCTCTAGCGGGGGGCTCCTACGAGCAGTACTTC. This sequence encodes CASSSLAGGSYEQYF. This chain links TRBV6-5 with TRBJ2-7; 11 nucleotides line up with TRBD2. V lost 4 bases to trimming and J lost 0 bases; unmatched junction nucleotides: 2. CDR3 size: 15 residues. The V gene's germline CDR1 is MNHEY and CDR2 SVGAGI.

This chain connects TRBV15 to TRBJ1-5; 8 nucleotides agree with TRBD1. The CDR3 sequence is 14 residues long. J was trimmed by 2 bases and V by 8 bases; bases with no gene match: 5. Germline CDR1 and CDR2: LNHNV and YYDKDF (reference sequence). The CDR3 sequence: CATRTGIGNQPQHF. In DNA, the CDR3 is TGTGCCACCCGGACAGGGATTGGCAATCAGCCCCAGCATTTT.

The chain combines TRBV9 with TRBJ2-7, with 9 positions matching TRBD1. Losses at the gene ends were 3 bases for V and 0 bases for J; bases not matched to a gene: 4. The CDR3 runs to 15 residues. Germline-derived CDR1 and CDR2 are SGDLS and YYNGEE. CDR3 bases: TGTGCCAGCAGCGCCGGACAGGGGATCTCCTACGAGCAGTACTTC. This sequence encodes CASSAGQGISYEQYF.

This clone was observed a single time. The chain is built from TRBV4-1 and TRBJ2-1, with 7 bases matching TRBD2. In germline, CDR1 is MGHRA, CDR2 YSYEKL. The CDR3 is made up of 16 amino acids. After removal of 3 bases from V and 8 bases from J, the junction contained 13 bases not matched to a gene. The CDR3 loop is CASSQGTWTSLHEQFF. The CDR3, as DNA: TGCGCCAGCAGCCAGGGAACTTGGACTAGTCTGCATGAGCAGTTCTTC.

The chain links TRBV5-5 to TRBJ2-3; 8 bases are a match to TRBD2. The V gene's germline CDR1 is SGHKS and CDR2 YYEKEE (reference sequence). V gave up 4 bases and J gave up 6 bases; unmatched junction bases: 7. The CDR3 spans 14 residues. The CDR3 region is CASSISGETDTQYF. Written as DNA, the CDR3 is TGTGCCAGCAGCATTAGCGGGGAGACTGATACGCAGTATTTT.

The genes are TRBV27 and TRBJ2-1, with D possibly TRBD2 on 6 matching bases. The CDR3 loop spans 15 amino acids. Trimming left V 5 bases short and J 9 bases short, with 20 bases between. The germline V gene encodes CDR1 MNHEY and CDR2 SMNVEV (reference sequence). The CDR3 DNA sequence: TGTGCCAGCAGTCCTGGCGGGGAGATCGATACTGAGCAGTTCTTC. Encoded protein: CASSPGGEIDTEQFF.

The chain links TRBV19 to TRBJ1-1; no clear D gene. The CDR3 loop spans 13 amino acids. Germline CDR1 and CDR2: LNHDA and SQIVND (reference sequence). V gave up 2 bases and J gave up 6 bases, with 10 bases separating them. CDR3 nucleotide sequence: TGTGCCAGTAGTATATTTGGTGCTTCTGAAGCTTTCTTT. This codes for CASSIFGASEAFF.

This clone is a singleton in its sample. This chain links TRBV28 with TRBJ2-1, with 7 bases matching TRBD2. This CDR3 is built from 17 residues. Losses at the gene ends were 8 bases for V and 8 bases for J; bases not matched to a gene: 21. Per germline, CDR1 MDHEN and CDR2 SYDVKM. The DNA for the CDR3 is TGTGCCAGCTGCAGTTTGGTTGCGGGAGTAATCAACCATGAGCAGTTCTTC. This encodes CASCSLVAGVINHEQFF.

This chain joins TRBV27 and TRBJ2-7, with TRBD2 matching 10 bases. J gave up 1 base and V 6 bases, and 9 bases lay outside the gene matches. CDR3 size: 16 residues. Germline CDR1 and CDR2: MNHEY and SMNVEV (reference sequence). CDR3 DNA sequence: TGTGCCAGCAGGGCAACCCTAGCGGGAGTTTCCTACGAGCAGTACTTC. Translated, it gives CASRATLAGVSYEQYF.

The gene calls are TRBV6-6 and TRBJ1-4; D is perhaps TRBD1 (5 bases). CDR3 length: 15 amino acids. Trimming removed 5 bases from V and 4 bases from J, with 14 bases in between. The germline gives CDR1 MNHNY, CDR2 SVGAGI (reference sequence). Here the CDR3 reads CASSDQGPINEKLFF. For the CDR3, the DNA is TGTGCCAGCAGTGACCAGGGTCCAATTAATGAAAAACTGTTTTTT.

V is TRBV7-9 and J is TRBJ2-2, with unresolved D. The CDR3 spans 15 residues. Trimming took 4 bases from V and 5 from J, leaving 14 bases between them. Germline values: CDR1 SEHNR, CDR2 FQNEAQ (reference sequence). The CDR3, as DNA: TGTGCCAGCAGCTCAAAGGACCCAATTACCGGGGAGCTGTTTTTT. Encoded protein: CASSSKDPITGELFF.

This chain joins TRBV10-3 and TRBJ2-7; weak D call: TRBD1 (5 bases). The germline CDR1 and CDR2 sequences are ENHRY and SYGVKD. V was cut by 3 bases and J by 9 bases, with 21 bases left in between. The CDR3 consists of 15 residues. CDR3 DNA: TGTGCCATCAGTGAAGGGGTGAGCCCAGCCTTAGGGCAGTACTTC. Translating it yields CAISEGVSPALGQYF.